This is a list of T cell receptor beta chains from one sample in a study of cytotoxic CD8 clonotypes in ibrutinib-treated CLL. Generated by immunoSEQ multiplex PCR, the TCRdb table keeps only in-frame clones and is missing some. The sample includes roughly 150,000 clones, 81% seen only once; the top ten take about 1.9%. The sequences come from PBMCs, collected after 12 months of ibrutinib treatment. All receptors derive from a human donor with chronic lymphocytic leukemia. CDR3s include the opening cysteine and the closing phenylalanine or tryptophan.

CASSQERRGDEQYF	TRBV4-3	TRBJ2-7
CASSEGTSGALGAKNIQYF	TRBV6-1	TRBJ2-4
CAAGGAFEKLFF	TRBV2	TRBJ1-4
CASSPGDWQAFF	TRBV7-9	TRBJ1-1
CASTRGMRSYNEQFF	TRBV27	TRBJ2-1
CASSVGPDSGNTIYF	TRBV9	TRBJ1-3
CASSLSIISPPRNTIYF	TRBV11-2	TRBJ1-3
CASFRPESYNEQFF	TRBV5-1	TRBJ2-1
CASSSFRGIVEKLFF	TRBV7-9	TRBJ1-4
CAWSWLSGNTIYF	TRBV30	TRBJ1-3
CATSRGDLAGGNYEQYF	TRBV15	TRBJ2-7
CAWSLLGMAEAFF	TRBV30	TRBJ1-1
CASSSTGMMAEAFF	TRBV19	TRBJ1-1
CASSQEGGPYNEQFF	TRBV4-1	TRBJ2-1
CASSPPGVNEQFF	TRBV7-3	TRBJ2-1
CASSVAGGPVFSGNTIYF	TRBV9	TRBJ1-3
CASSLEPYNEQFF	TRBV7-3	TRBJ2-1
CASSQEGGRGTDTQYF	TRBV4-3	TRBJ2-3
CASRETGGGSPLHF	TRBV19	TRBJ1-6
CASSPTPDTQYF	TRBV9	TRBJ2-3
CTPRGRGGRQPQHF	TRBV19	TRBJ1-5
CASSQVNSPLHF	TRBV4-1	TRBJ1-6
CASSYSGSGQPQHF	TRBV5-6	TRBJ1-5
CASSLTAGSNNEQFF	TRBV28	TRBJ2-1
CASSVGQGGEQYF	TRBV6-1	TRBJ2-7
CASSLGSGRNTGELFF	TRBV7-9	TRBJ2-2
CASSLTGGGSDTQYF	TRBV5-1	TRBJ2-3
CASSSSSGGAYNEQFF	TRBV27	TRBJ2-1
CASSQVFSPLHF	TRBV4-1	TRBJ1-6
CTSSHKKGGLADTYEQYF	TRBV1	TRBJ2-7
CASSFTGTGGRETQYF	TRBV19	TRBJ2-5
CASSLVAGLYNEQFF	TRBV7-6	TRBJ2-1
CASSIAGYGYTF	TRBV27	TRBJ1-2
CASSPENSNQPQHF	TRBV18	TRBJ1-5
CASQSQMNTEAFF	TRBV7-3	TRBJ1-1
CASSLVGMGGYTF	TRBV7-8	TRBJ1-2
CASSPVDRGGYTF	TRBV4-2	TRBJ1-2
CASSVAWGLYNEQFF	TRBV9	TRBJ2-1
CASSGGGGAKNIQYF	TRBV6-1	TRBJ2-4
CASSPGTGRRPEQFF	TRBV6-5	TRBJ2-1
CASSRQGKNTEAFF	TRBV7-9	TRBJ1-1
CASSITGTGGDYGYTF	TRBV19	TRBJ1-2
CASLDGGGTDTQYF	TRBV6-1	TRBJ2-3
CASSLSVMGLEQYF	TRBV7-3	TRBJ2-7
CATQSSKNIQYF	TRBV10-3	TRBJ2-4
CASSQGLITYEQYF	TRBV4-2	TRBJ2-7
CASSSPGTSFTGELFF	TRBV28	TRBJ2-2
CASSLTRQPQHF	TRBV28	TRBJ1-5